The T cell receptor beta chain under discussion was sequenced for a study of blood T cell repertoires in COVID-19. V gave up 6 bases and J gave up 2 bases; unmatched junction bases: 7. The CDR3 totals 15 residues. The germline CDR1 and CDR2 sequences are MNHEY and SMNVEV (reference sequence). Using immunoSEQ multiplex PCR, the repertoire was profiled, and TCRdb retains in-frame clones only, with some absent. The sample contains about 68,000 clones, about 85% of which appear only once. The chain is built from TRBV27 and TRBJ1-5, with 7 bases lining up with TRBD1. The clonotype was recovered from a woman aged 45-65 years with COVID-19, enrolled during active disease. Sequences were obtained from peripheral blood. Written as DNA, the CDR3 is TGTGCCAGCAGGACGACCGGGACAGGCAATCAGCCCCAGCATTTT. It is translated as CASRTTGTGNQPQHF.